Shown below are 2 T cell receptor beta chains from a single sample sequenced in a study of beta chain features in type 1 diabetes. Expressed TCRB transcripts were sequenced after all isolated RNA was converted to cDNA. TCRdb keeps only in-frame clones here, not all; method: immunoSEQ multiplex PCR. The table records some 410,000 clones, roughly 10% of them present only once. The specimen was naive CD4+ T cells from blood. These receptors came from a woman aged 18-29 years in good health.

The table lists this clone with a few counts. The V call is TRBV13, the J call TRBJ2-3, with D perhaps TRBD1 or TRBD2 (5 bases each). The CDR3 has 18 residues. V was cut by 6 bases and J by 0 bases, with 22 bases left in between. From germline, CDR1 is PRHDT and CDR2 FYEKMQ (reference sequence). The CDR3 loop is CASSFLEGRSRSTDTQYF. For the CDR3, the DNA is TGTGCCAGCAGTTTCCTTGAGGGGCGTAGCCGGAGCACAGATACGCAGTATTTT.

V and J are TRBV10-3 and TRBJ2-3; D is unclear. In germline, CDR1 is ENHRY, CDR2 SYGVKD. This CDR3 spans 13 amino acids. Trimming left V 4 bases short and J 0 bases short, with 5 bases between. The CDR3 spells CAISALSTDTQYF. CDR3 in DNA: TGTGCCATCAGTGCCCTAAGCACAGATACGCAGTATTTT.